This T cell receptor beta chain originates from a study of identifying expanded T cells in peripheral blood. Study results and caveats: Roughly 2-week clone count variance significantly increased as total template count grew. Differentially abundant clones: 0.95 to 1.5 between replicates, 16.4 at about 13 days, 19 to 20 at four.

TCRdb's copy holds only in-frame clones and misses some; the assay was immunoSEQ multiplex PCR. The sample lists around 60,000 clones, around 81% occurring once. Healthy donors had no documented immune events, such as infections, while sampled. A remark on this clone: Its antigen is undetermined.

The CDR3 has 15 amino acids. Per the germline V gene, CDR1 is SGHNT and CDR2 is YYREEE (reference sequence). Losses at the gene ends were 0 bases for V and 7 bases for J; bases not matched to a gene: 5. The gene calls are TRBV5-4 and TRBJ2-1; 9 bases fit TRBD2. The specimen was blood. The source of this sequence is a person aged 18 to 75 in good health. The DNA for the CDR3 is TGTGCCAGCAGCTTGGGCGGGAGGGCTATAAATGAGCAGTTCTTC. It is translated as CASSLGGRAINEQFF. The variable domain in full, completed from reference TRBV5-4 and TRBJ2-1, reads ETGVTQSPTHLIKTRGQQVTLRCSSQSGHNTVSWYQQALGQGPQFIFQYYREEENGRGNFPPRFSGLQFPNYSSELNVNALELDDSALYLCASSLGGRAINEQFFGPGTRLTVL.